Reported below is one T cell receptor (beta chain). Sequencing used immunoSEQ multiplex PCR; TCRdb keeps in-frame clones, though not all of them. This table holds some 660,000 clones, roughly 72% found once. This sample stems from a study of shared clonotypes between healthy human individuals. Per the germline V gene, CDR1 is MDHEN and CDR2 is SYDVKM. V shed 9 bases and J shed 8 bases, with 16 bases lying between them. This CDR3 is 13 amino acids long. The sample comprised memory CD4+ T cells sorted from blood. Specified subset: CD45RA-negative fraction. The rearrangement joins TRBV28 to TRBJ1-4, with D possibly being TRBD1 (5 bases). This TCR derives from a woman in her 30s in good health. The CDR3: CASQGTVGEKLFF. CDR3 in DNA: TGTGCCAGTCAGGGAACGGTGGGGGAAAAACTGTTTTTT.